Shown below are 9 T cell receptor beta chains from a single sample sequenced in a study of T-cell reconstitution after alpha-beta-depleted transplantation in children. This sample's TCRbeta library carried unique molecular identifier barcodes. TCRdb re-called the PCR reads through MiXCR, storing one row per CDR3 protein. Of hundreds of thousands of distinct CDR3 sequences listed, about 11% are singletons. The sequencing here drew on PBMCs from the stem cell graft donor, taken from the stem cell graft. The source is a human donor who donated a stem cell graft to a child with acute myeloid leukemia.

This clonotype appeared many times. The CDR3 DNA reads as TGTGCCAGCAGCTCCGACAGGGGCAACACAGATACGCAGTATTTT. The encoded protein is CASSSDRGNTDTQYF. The chain is built from TRBV6-1 and TRBJ2-3; 8 nucleotides line up with TRBD1. Germline loops: CDR1 MNHNS, CDR2 SASEGT. This CDR3 has 15 residues. V was clipped by 6 bases and J by 2 bases; unmatched bases: 7.

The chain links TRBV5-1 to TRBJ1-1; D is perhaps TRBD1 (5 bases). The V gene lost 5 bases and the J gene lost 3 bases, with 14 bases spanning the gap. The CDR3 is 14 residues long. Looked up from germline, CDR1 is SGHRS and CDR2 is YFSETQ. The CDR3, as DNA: TGCGCCAGCAGTCAGGTGGGGGAAGACACTGAAGCTTTCTTT. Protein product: CASSQVGEDTEAFF.

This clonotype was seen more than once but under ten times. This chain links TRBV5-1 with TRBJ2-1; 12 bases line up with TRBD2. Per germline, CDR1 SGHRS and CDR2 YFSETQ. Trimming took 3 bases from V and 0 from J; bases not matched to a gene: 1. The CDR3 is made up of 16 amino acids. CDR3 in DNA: TGCGCCAGCAGCTGGACTAGCGGGACCTCCTACAATGAGCAGTTCTTC. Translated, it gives CASSWTSGTSYNEQFF.

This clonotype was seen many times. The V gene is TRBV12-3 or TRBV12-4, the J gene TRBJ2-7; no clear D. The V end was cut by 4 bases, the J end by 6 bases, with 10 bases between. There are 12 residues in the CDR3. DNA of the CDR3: TGTGCCAGCAGTTGGGCGTTCGGCGAGCAGTACTTC. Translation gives CASSWAFGEQYF.

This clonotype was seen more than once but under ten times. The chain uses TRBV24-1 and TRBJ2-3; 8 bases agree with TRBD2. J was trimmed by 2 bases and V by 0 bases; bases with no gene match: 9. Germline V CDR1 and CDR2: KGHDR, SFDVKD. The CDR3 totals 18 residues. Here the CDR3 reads CATSDLYRGGRLTDTQYF. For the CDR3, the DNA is TGTGCCACCAGTGATTTGTATCGAGGCGGGAGGCTCACAGATACGCAGTATTTT.

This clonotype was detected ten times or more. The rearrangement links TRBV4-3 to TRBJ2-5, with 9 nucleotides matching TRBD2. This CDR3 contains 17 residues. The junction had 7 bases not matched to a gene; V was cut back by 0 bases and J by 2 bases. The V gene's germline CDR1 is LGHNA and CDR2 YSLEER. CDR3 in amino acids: CASSQDLSGRSQETQYF. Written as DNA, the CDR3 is TGCGCCAGCAGCCAAGACTTAAGCGGGAGGTCACAAGAGACCCAGTACTTC.

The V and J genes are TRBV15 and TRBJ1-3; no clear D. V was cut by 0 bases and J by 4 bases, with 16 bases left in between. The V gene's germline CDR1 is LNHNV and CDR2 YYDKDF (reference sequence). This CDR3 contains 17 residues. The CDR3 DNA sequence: TGTGCCACCAGCAGAGATCTCGCGACGGCTCCGGGAAACACCATATATTTT. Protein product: CATSRDLATAPGNTIYF.

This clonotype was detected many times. The CDR3 sequence is CANRTDNYGYTF. The CDR3 bases are TGTGCCAACCGGACGGACAACTATGGCTACACCTTC. The rearrangement links TRBV12-3 or TRBV12-4 to TRBJ1-2; D is undetermined. The CDR3 sequence is 12 residues long. Trimming took 10 bases from V and 2 from J, leaving 11 bases between them.

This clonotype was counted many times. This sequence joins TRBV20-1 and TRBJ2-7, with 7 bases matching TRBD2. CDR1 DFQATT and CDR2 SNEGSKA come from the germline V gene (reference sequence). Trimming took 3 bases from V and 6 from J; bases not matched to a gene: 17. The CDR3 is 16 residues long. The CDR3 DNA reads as TGCAGTGCTAGGACCCGTAAGTCCGGGACTAAGTCCGAGCAGTACTTC. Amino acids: CSARTRKSGTKSEQYF.